One and the same sample provided the 29 T cell receptor beta chains below, sequenced in a study of vaccination effects on CD4 cells after COVID-19. Sequencing was performed with immunoSEQ multiplex PCR; in TCRdb, only in-frame clones are kept and a portion is missing. The table records tens of thousands of clones, just over 75% of them present only once. These receptors' targets are unknown. Having been cultured for about ten days, the cells underwent CD4+ T cell isolation. The person acquired a PCR-confirmed SARS-CoV-2 infection between March and December 2020. Participants received two doses of either the BNT162b2 or mRNA-1273 vaccine. The source was CD4+ T cells from PBMCs cultured without peptide, collected after COVID-19 vaccination. The source of these receptors is a human donor who had a prior SARS-CoV-2 infection.

The chain uses TRBV24-1 and TRBJ1-2, with 7 bases that match TRBD1. In germline, CDR1 is KGHDR, CDR2 SFDVKD. The CDR3 is 14 residues long. V dropped 7 bases and J dropped 0; count of bases not matched to a gene: 4. The CDR3 reads CATSGQAPNYGYTF. Written as DNA, the CDR3 is TGTGCCACCAGCGGACAGGCACCTAACTATGGCTACACCTTC.

The chain carries TRBV5-6 and TRBJ1-5, with 8 bases lining up with TRBD1. This CDR3 has 15 amino acids. After removal of 3 bases from V and 1 base from J, the junction contained 3 bases not matched to a gene. Germline CDR1 reads SGHDT; CDR2 reads YYEEEE. CDR3 nucleotide sequence: TGTGCCAGCAGCTCGTGGGACAGGAGCAATCAGCCCCAGCATTTT. It is translated as CASSSWDRSNQPQHF.

For the CDR3, the DNA is TGCGCCAGCAGCTTGGCCTTCGCCCAACGCACAGATACGCAGTATTTT. Translating it yields CASSLAFAQRTDTQYF. The J gene is TRBJ2-3, the V gene TRBV5-1; D is unresolved. CDR1 SGHRS and CDR2 YFSETQ come from the germline V gene. This CDR3 has 16 amino acids. The V end was cut by 0 bases, the J end by 1 base, with 12 bases between.

The chain couples TRBV20-1 to TRBJ2-1; D possibly corresponds to TRBD2 (5 bases). Germline V gene lookup returns CDR1 DFQATT and CDR2 SNEGSKA (reference sequence). V lost 3 bases and J lost 8, with 17 bases in between. The CDR3 extends over 14 amino acids. The CDR3 coding sequence is TGCAGTGCTAGTAAGCGGACGCGAGGAGATGAGCAGTTCTTC. This sequence encodes CSASKRTRGDEQFF.

The chain combines TRBV14 with TRBJ2-5; TRBD1 is a possible D gene (6 bases). V was shortened by 3 bases and J by 5 bases, with 16 bases between the two germline ends. Germline CDR1 reads SGHDN; CDR2 reads FVKESK. The length of the CDR3 is 15 residues. Here the CDR3 DNA reads TGTGCCAGCAGCCAGGTAACAGGGTTTGAGGAGACCCAGTACTTC. Translated: CASSQVTGFEETQYF. The full variable domain, rest sourced from reference TRBV14 and TRBJ2-5, is EAGVTQFPSHSVIEKGQTVTLRCDPISGHDNLYWYRRVMGKEIKFLLHFVKESKQDESGMPNNRFLAERTGGTYSTLKVQPAELEDSGVYFCASSQVTGFEETQYFGPGTRLLVL.

The chain uses TRBV25-1 and TRBJ2-7; perhaps TRBD1 as D (6 bases). The CDR3 has 15 amino acids. From germline, CDR1 is MGHDK and CDR2 SYGVNS. The V and J ends lost 2 bases and 1 base respectively, with 12 bases between them. The CDR3 bases are TGTGCCAGCAGTGAAGTGGGGGACAAATCCTACGAGCAGTACTTC. This codes for CASSEVGDKSYEQYF.

The table lists this clone with a count of one. The rearrangement links TRBV4-3 to TRBJ1-2; D is uncertain. Per germline, CDR1 LGHNA and CDR2 YSLEER. This CDR3 has 15 amino acids. V was shortened by 4 bases and J by 3 bases, with 15 bases between the two germline ends. The CDR3 DNA reads TGCGCCAGCAGCCCCGCGGCGGGAGTGGACTATGGCTACACCTTC. Its protein product is CASSPAAGVDYGYTF.

The chain uses TRBV27 and TRBJ2-5; perhaps TRBD2 as D (7 bases). Looked up from germline, CDR1 is MNHEY and CDR2 is SMNVEV (reference sequence). This CDR3 spans 15 amino acids. The ends were cut back, 1 base at V and 2 bases at J, with 11 bases in the middle. The CDR3 protein is CASSLFGGLQETQYF. The CDR3, as DNA: TGTGCCAGCAGTTTATTCGGGGGGCTGCAAGAGACCCAGTACTTC.

The V and J genes are TRBV10-3 and TRBJ1-1; D uncertain. This CDR3 spans 15 amino acids. Germline V gene data show CDR1 as ENHRY and CDR2 as SYGVKD. V lost 6 bases and J lost 0, with 14 bases in between. The CDR3 loop is CAIRSLFGLNTEAFF. The CDR3 nucleotides read TGTGCCATCAGAAGCCTATTCGGCCTGAACACTGAAGCTTTCTTT.

The J gene is TRBJ2-7, the V gene TRBV10-3; TRBD1 matches at 9 bases. Germline V gene data show CDR1 as ENHRY and CDR2 as SYGVKD. J was trimmed by 4 bases and V by 7 bases; bases with no gene match: 8. CDR3 length: 14 amino acids. The CDR3 coding sequence is TGTGCCATCACCAAGACAGGGGGATCGTACGAGCAGTACTTC. Encoded protein: CAITKTGGSYEQYF.

This chain links TRBV28 with TRBJ1-5; possibly TRBD1 for D (6 bases). V was clipped by 1 base and J by 7 bases, with 17 bases between them. Germline V lookup: CDR1 MDHEN, CDR2 SYDVKM. The CDR3 consists of 16 residues. CDR3 coding DNA: TGTGCCAGCAGTTTATATGGACAGACCCTATACCAGCCCCAGCATTTT. Amino acids: CASSLYGQTLYQPQHF. Based on the CDR3 plus reference TRBV28 and TRBJ1-5, the full variable domain is DVKVTQSSRYLVKRTGEKVFLECVQDMDHENMFWYRQDPGLGLRLIYFSYDVKMKEKGDIPEGYSVSREKKERFSLILESASTNQTSMYLCASSLYGQTLYQPQHFGDGTRLSIL.

Written as DNA, the CDR3 is TGTGCCAGCAGCCAAGCCGGGGTGGGGGTTGAAGCTTTCTTT. Amino acids: CASSQAGVGVEAFF. The gene calls are TRBV3-1 (or the pseudogene TRBV3-2) and TRBJ1-1; D is perhaps TRBD1 (5 bases). In germline, CDR1 is LGHDT, CDR2 YNNKEL (reference sequence). V shed 1 base and J shed 7 bases, with 13 bases lying between them. This CDR3 is built from 14 residues.

This rearrangement joins TRBV5-4 to TRBJ2-3; TRBD1 might be the D (5 bases). Per the germline V gene, CDR1 is SGHNT and CDR2 is YYREEE (reference sequence). V shed 6 bases and J shed 4 bases, with 9 bases lying between them. The CDR3 sequence is 12 residues long. The CDR3, as DNA: TGTGCCAGCAAAGGGGTCTCAGATACGCAGTATTTT. It codes for CASKGVSDTQYF.

The chain employs TRBV30 and TRBJ2-1; maybe TRBD2 (5 bases). The CDR3 consists of 13 residues. V was shortened by 2 bases and J by 3 bases, with 8 bases between the two germline ends. The germline gives CDR1 GTSNPN, CDR2 SVGIG (reference sequence). The CDR3 sequence: CAWSPTSYNEQFF. The CDR3 DNA reads TGTGCCTGGAGTCCCACTAGCTACAATGAGCAGTTCTTC. The whole variable domain, remainder taken from reference TRBV30 and TRBJ2-1, is SQTIHQWPATLVQPVGSPLSLECTVEGTSNPNLYWYRQAAGRGLQLLFYSVGIGQISSEVPQNLSASRPQDRQFILSSKKLLLSDSGFYLCAWSPTSYNEQFFGPGTRLTVL.

V usage is TRBV7-9 and J usage is TRBJ1-4; unclear D gene. Trimming took off 4 bases at V and 0 bases at J, with 9 bases between the two ends. Germline V lookup: CDR1 SEHNR, CDR2 FQNEAQ (reference sequence). The CDR3 totals 15 residues. CDR3 DNA sequence: TGTGCCAGCAGCTATGGGCTGGCAACTAATGAAAAACTGTTTTTT. As protein: CASSYGLATNEKLFF.

The chain links TRBV7-6 to TRBJ2-5, with a weak D call TRBD1 (5 bases). V was pared by 5 bases and J by 2 bases, with 12 bases between. The CDR3 is 14 residues long. Germline CDR1 SGHVS, CDR2 FNYEAQ. The CDR3 region is CASSPHQGQETQYF. In nucleotides, the CDR3 is TGTGCCAGCAGCCCCCACCAGGGTCAAGAGACCCAGTACTTC.

This chain uses TRBV12-3 or TRBV12-4 with TRBJ2-3; D gene ambiguous. This CDR3 is 12 amino acids long. Between the trimmed V and J ends, which lost 8 bases and 0 bases, there was a span of 6 bases. The CDR3 protein is CASGVSTDTQYF. The CDR3 region has the DNA TGTGCCAGCGGGGTGAGCACAGATACGCAGTATTTT.

V gene TRBV18 combines with J gene TRBJ2-3; D not resolved. The CDR3 consists of 10 residues. Trimming took off 4 bases at V and 6 bases at J, with 2 bases between the two ends. CDR1 and CDR2 from the germline V gene are KGHSH and LQKENI. The CDR3 DNA sequence: TGTGCCAGCTCACGGGATACGCAGTATTTT. This sequence encodes CASSRDTQYF.

This clone was seen a handful of times. This chain joins TRBV19 and TRBJ1-2, with a weak D call TRBD1 (5 bases). The CDR3 is 14 amino acids. Trimming took 5 bases from V and 4 from J, leaving 14 bases between them. Germline CDR1 and CDR2: LNHDA and SQIVND (reference sequence). The CDR3: CASSLGGKGYGYTF. The CDR3, as DNA: TGTGCCAGTAGTCTGGGGGGAAAGGGCTATGGCTACACCTTC.

This clone was seen a handful of times. The CDR3, as DNA: TGTGCCATCAGTGAGAACGGAGCTAGCACAGATACGCAGTATTTT. Its protein product is CAISENGASTDTQYF. The rearrangement uses TRBV10-3 and TRBJ2-3, with unresolved D. V was trimmed by 2 bases and J by 0 bases, leaving 9 bases between them. Germline lookup yields CDR1 ENHRY and CDR2 SYGVKD. The CDR3 covers 15 residues.

The gene calls are TRBV14 and TRBJ1-1; tentative D call: TRBD1 (5 bases). CDR1 is SGHDN and CDR2 is FVKESK in the germline V gene. The CDR3 sequence is 14 residues long. V gave up 4 bases and J gave up 10 bases, with 19 bases separating them. The CDR3 spells CASSPPGLWFPAFF. The CDR3 DNA sequence: TGTGCCAGCAGCCCGCCGGGGCTCTGGTTTCCAGCTTTCTTT. The full variable domain, its missing parts supplied by reference TRBV14 and TRBJ1-1, is EAGVTQFPSHSVIEKGQTVTLRCDPISGHDNLYWYRRVMGKEIKFLLHFVKESKQDESGMPNNRFLAERTGGTYSTLKVQPAELEDSGVYFCASSPPGLWFPAFFGQGTRLTVV.

This sequence joins TRBV5-1 and TRBJ2-3; D remains unclear. The CDR3 is 14 residues long. Per the germline V gene, CDR1 is SGHRS and CDR2 is YFSETQ. V shed 4 bases and J shed 2 bases, with 11 bases lying between them. The CDR3 bases are TGCGCCAGCAGCGATCGCCTGACCACAGATACGCAGTATTTT. It is translated as CASSDRLTTDTQYF.

V is TRBV1 and J is TRBJ1-6; whether TRBD1, the table's D call, matches the DNA was not checked. TRBV1 is listed as a pseudogene. The CDR3 is made up of 18 amino acids. CDR3 sequence: CTSSLPKGRQWGISPLHF. The CDR3 DNA is TGCACCAGCAGCCTCCCAAAAGGGCGGCAGTGGGGCATTTCACCCCTCCACTTT.

The chain is built from TRBV27 and TRBJ2-6; the D call may be TRBD1 or TRBD2 (5 bases each). The length of the CDR3 is 18 residues. Trimming removed 2 bases from V and 0 bases from J, with 14 bases in between. Germline V lookup: CDR1 MNHEY, CDR2 SMNVEV (reference sequence). CDR3 loop: CASSLIGWGSSGANVLTF. CDR3 sequence (DNA): TGTGCCAGCAGTTTAATCGGGTGGGGGAGCTCTGGGGCCAACGTCCTGACTTTC. Using reference TRBV27 and TRBJ2-6 for the parts outside the CDR3, the full variable domain is EAQVTQNPRYLITVTGKKLTVTCSQNMNHEYMSWYRQDPGLGLRQIYYSMNVEVTDKGDVPEGYKVSRKEKRNFPLILESPSPNQTSLYFCASSLIGWGSSGANVLTFGAGSRLTVL.

V is TRBV4-1 and J is TRBJ2-7; D gene uncertain. Germline V CDR1 and CDR2: MGHRA, YSYEKL. Trimming took off 4 bases at V and 2 bases at J, with 15 bases between the two ends. This CDR3 comprises 15 residues. The CDR3 nucleotides are TGCGCCAGCAGCCCGCTTTTCCAACGGACCTACGAGCAGTACTTC. Amino acid sequence: CASSPLFQRTYEQYF.

V gene TRBV9 combines with J gene TRBJ2-7, with TRBD2 matching 11 bases. V dropped 4 bases and J dropped 1; count of bases not matched to a gene: 4. The CDR3 runs 15 residues. Germline loops: CDR1 SGDLS, CDR2 YYNGEE. CDR3 loop: CASSPRLAGSYEQYF. CDR3 coding DNA: TGTGCCAGCAGCCCACGACTAGCGGGGTCCTACGAGCAGTACTTC.

This chain joins TRBV20-1 and TRBJ2-2; 7 nucleotides match TRBD2. J lost 7 bases, V lost 3 bases, and 8 bases had no gene match. This CDR3 region has 14 residues. Germline loops: CDR1 DFQATT, CDR2 SNEGSKA (reference sequence). For the CDR3, the DNA is TGCAGTGCTAGTCGTGGGACTACGTTCGGGGAGCTGTTTTTT. It specifies CSASRGTTFGELFF.

This sequence joins TRBV2 and TRBJ1-4; D possibly corresponds to TRBD1 (6 bases). Germline values: CDR1 SNHLY, CDR2 FYNNEI. Between the trimmed V and J ends, which lost 1 base and 7 bases, there was a span of 7 bases. There are 13 residues in the CDR3. The CDR3 coding sequence is TGTGCCAGCAGTGAAGTCAGGGGTGAAAAACTGTTTTTT. Its protein is CASSEVRGEKLFF. The full variable domain, completed using reference TRBV2 and TRBJ1-4, is EPEVTQTPSHQVTQMGQEVILRCVPISNHLYFYWYRQILGQKVEFLVSFYNNEISEKSEIFDDQFSVERPDGSNFTLKIRSTKLEDSAMYFCASSEVRGEKLFFGSGTQLSVL.

CDR3 protein: CASSLTGSETQYF. In DNA, the CDR3 is TGCGCCAGCAGCCTGACGGGTTCAGAGACCCAGTACTTC. The rearrangement uses TRBV5-1 and TRBJ2-5; no definite D call. This CDR3 region has 13 residues. Trimming left V 4 bases short and J 4 bases short, with 11 bases between. CDR1 is SGHRS and CDR2 is YFSETQ in the germline V gene.